This T cell receptor (beta chain) is from a study of control samples from healthy donors and cancer patients. V was pared by 7 bases and J by 7 bases, with 9 bases of the junction left unmatched. This CDR3 has 12 residues. From germline, CDR1 is SQVTM and CDR2 ANQGSEA. Data came from immunoSEQ multiplex PCR; TCRdb stores just in-frame clones and leaves some out. In the table there are roughly 120,000 clones, over 90% of which are singletons. V gene TRBV29-1 combines with J gene TRBJ2-5, with TRBD2 identical over 7 bases. This receptor was taken from a man aged 25 to 40 in good health. The specimen sequenced was blood. The CDR3 DNA reads as TGCAGCGCCGTTTACGGGGGGTGGACCCAGTACTTC. It encodes CSAVYGGWTQYF.